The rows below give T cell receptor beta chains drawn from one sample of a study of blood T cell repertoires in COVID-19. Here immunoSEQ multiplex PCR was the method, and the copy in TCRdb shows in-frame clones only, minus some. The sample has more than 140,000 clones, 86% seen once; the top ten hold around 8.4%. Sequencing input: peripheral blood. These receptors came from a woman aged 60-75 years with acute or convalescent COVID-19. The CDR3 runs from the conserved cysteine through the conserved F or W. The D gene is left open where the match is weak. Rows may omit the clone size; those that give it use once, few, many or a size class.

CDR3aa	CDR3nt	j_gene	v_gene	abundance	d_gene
CASSLGNLAGGDNEQFF	TGTGCCAGCAGCTTAGGGAACCTAGCGGGGGGGGATAATGAGCAGTTCTTC	TRBJ2-1	TRBV11-2	-	TRBD2
CASSPRLAGGPHNEQFF	TGTGCCAGCAGCCCCCGACTAGCGGGGGGGCCCCACAATGAGCAGTTCTTC	TRBJ2-1	TRBV7-3	-	TRBD2
CAISEGGPLREQYF	TGTGCCATCTCCGAGGGAGGGCCCCTCAGGGAGCAGTACTTC	TRBJ2-7	TRBV28	-	TRBD2
CASSEMGSGGSQETQYF	TGTGCCAGCAGTGAGATGGGTAGCGGGGGGTCTCAAGAGACCCAGTACTTC	TRBJ2-5	TRBV2	-	TRBD2
CASSYPSTGELFF	TGTGCCAGCAGTTACCCTAGCACCGGGGAGCTGTTTTTT	TRBJ2-2	TRBV6-5	-	-
CASSLGQFNQPQHF	TGTGCCAGCAGCCTGGGACAGTTCAATCAGCCCCAGCATTTT	TRBJ1-5	TRBV7-2	-	TRBD1
CASQGILVLWGTDTQYF	TGTGCCAGTCAGGGAATCTTGGTCCTGTGGGGCACAGATACGCAGTATTTT	TRBJ2-3	TRBV28	-	-
CAWGRDYNEQFF	TGTGCCTGGGGCCGGGACTACAATGAGCAGTTCTTC	TRBJ2-1	TRBV30	-	-
CASSDSSDTQYF	TGTGCCAGCAGTGACTCCTCAGATACGCAGTATTTT	TRBJ2-3	TRBV6-4	-	-
CASSDQAFPYEQYF	TGTGCCAGTAGTGATCAGGCTTTCCCCTACGAGCAGTACTTC	TRBJ2-7	TRBV19	-	-
CATSDSEQGRAFF	TGTGCCACCAGTGATTCGGAGCAGGGAAGAGCTTTCTTT	TRBJ1-1	TRBV24-1	-	-
CASSDGVYGYTF	TGTGCCAGCAGTGATGGAGTCTATGGCTACACCTTC	TRBJ1-2	TRBV6-1	-	-
CASSSHRDSEAFF	TGTGCCAGCTCATCACACCGGGACAGTGAAGCTTTCTTT	TRBJ1-1	TRBV18	-	TRBD1
CASSLSGRENYGYTF	TGTGCCAGCAGCTTAAGCGGTCGGGAGAACTATGGCTACACCTTC	TRBJ1-2	TRBV7-2	-	-
CASSSAYEQYF	TGTGCCAGCAGCTCGGCCTACGAGCAGTACTTC	TRBJ2-7	TRBV11-2	-	-
CASSQVVAGGSPLHF	TGCGCCAGCAGCCAAGTGGTTGCAGGTGGTTCACCCCTCCACTTT	TRBJ1-6	TRBV4-1	-	-
CASSYYQNAEAFF	TGTGCCAGCAGTTACTACCAGAACGCTGAAGCTTTCTTT	TRBJ1-1	TRBV6-5	-	-
CASSETAHGSPLHF	TGTGCCAGCAGTGAGACAGCCCACGGATCACCCCTCCACTTT	TRBJ1-6	TRBV27	-	-
CASSGLAGGPTYNEQFF	TGTGCCAGCAGCGGACTAGCGGGGGGGCCCACCTACAATGAGCAGTTCTTC	TRBJ2-1	TRBV6-2/TRBV6-3	-	TRBD2
CASRRTGPYEQYF	TGTGCCAGCAGACGGACAGGGCCCTACGAGCAGTACTTC	TRBJ2-7	TRBV6-5	once	TRBD1
CASSQEGQMNTEAFF	TGCGCCAGCAGCCAAGAGGGACAGATGAACACTGAAGCTTTCTTT	TRBJ1-1	TRBV4-1	-	TRBD1
CASSDTGTGAGGYTF	TGTGCCAGCAGTGACACTGGGACAGGGGCCGGGGGCTACACCTTC	TRBJ1-2	TRBV2	once	TRBD1
CASSQQQGVEKLFF	TGTGCCAGCAGCCAACAACAGGGTGTAGAAAAACTGTTTTTT	TRBJ1-4	TRBV14	-	-
CASSVGGLANLNF	TGTGCCAGCAGCGTAGGGGGACTAGCGAATTTGAATTTC	TRBJ2-7	TRBV9	-	TRBD2
CATSDPGRDRAEQYF	TGTGCCACCAGTGATCCGGGGAGGGACAGGGCCGAGCAGTACTTC	TRBJ2-7	TRBV24-1	-	TRBD1
CASSKRGQLNYGYTF	TGTGCCAGCAGCAAGAGGGGACAGCTTAACTATGGCTACACCTTC	TRBJ1-2	TRBV7-8	-	TRBD1
CAWNSALGARNYGYTF	TGTGCCTGGAACTCAGCTCTGGGGGCGCGAAACTATGGCTACACCTTC	TRBJ1-2	TRBV30	-	-
CASSQESLGARNSPLHF	TGTGCCAGCAGCCAAGAGAGTCTAGGGGCAAGGAATTCACCCCTCCACTTT	TRBJ1-6	TRBV4-2	-	-
CASRPQGTDTQYF	TGTGCCAGCAGACCACAGGGGACAGATACGCAGTATTTT	TRBJ2-3	TRBV9	-	TRBD1
CATSENRGRETQYF	TGTGCCACCAGTGAGAACAGGGGGCGCGAGACCCAGTACTTC	TRBJ2-5	TRBV24-1	-	TRBD1
CATSIYRETGNTIYF	TGTGCCACCAGCATCTACAGGGAAACCGGAAACACCATATATTTT	TRBJ1-3	TRBV15	-	-
CASSPSRVFNGYTF	TGTGCCAGCAGCCCCAGCAGGGTGTTTAATGGCTACACCTTC	TRBJ1-2	TRBV14	-	-
CASSRSAGGEAFF	TGTGCCAGCTCCCGTTCGGCAGGGGGTGAAGCTTTCTTT	TRBJ1-1	TRBV9	few	TRBD1
CASSSPGGSMNTEAFF	TGTGCCAGCAGCTCACCAGGGGGCTCTATGAACACTGAAGCTTTCTTT	TRBJ1-1	TRBV7-9	once	TRBD1
CASSSRGSGANVLTF	TGTGCCAGCAGCTCTCGGGGATCCGGGGCCAACGTCCTGACTTTC	TRBJ2-6	TRBV7-2	-	-